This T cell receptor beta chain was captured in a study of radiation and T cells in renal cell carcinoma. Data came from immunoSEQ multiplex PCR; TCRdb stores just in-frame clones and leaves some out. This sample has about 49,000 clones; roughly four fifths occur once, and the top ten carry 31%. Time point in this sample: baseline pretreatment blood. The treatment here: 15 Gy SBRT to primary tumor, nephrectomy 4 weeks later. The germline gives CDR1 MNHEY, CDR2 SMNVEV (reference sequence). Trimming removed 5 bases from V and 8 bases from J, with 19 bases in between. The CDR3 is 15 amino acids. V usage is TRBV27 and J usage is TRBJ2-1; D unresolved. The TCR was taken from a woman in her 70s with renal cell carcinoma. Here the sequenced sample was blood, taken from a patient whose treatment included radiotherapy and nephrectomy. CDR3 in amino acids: CASSVTRLLADEQFF. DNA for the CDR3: TGTGCCAGCAGTGTTACCCGCCTGCTGGCGGATGAGCAGTTCTTC.